Listed below are T cell receptor beta chains from one sample, sequenced in a study of blood T cells in healthy people across ages. TCRdb independently ran MiXCR on the 5' RACE reads; one entry per CDR3 protein. The sample lists some 850,000 distinct CDR3 sequences; roughly 25% were seen once. Separately, the same data were catalogued under a study of T cells of mothers and their children.

Sequenced input: blood. These receptors originate from a boy aged 10-17 years in good health. Both conserved end residues are part of each CDR3. A D gene is named only where the DNA matches it firmly. Expanded clones are given a class, and other clones once, few, many or no size at all.

clone size	CDR3 length	V gene	D gene	J gene	CDR3 protein	CDR3 DNA
few	13	TRBV9	NA	TRBJ1-2	CASSVVGNYGYTF	TGTGCCAGCAGCGTAGTTGGGAACTATGGCTACACCTTC
few	12	TRBV5-1	NA	TRBJ1-2	CASSPENYGYTF	TGTGCCAGCAGCCCCGAAAACTATGGCTACACCTTC
many	15	TRBV20-1	NA	TRBJ2-5	CSAPDWDTTKETQYF	TGCAGTGCTCCCGACTGGGACACGACCAAAGAGACCCAGTACTTC
NA	16	TRBV20-1	TRBD2	TRBJ2-4	CSARDLGGGVKNIQYF	TGCAGTGCTAGAGATCTCGGGGGGGGCGTCAAAAACATTCAGTACTTC
many	13	TRBV3-1	NA	TRBJ2-7	CASSPRGAYEQYF	TGTGCCAGCAGTCCCCGTGGCGCCTACGAGCAGTACTTC
few	14	TRBV4-2	TRBD2	TRBJ2-7	CASSPTSGKYEQYF	TGTGCCAGCAGCCCGACTAGCGGAAAATACGAGCAGTACTTC
NA	16	TRBV12-3/TRBV12-4	TRBD2	TRBJ2-1	CASTPWASGGVARQFF	TGTGCCAGCACCCCCTGGGCTAGCGGGGGGGTCGCAAGGCAGTTCTTC
NA	12	TRBV29-1	TRBD2	TRBJ2-5	CSAAGAEETQYF	TGCAGCGCCGCGGGAGCGGAAGAGACCCAGTACTTC
few	17	TRBV3-1	TRBD2	TRBJ2-5	CASSQGGGRRMAETQYF	TGTGCCAGCAGCCAAGGGGGGGGTCGGCGGATGGCAGAGACCCAGTACTTC
few	14	TRBV29-1	TRBD2	TRBJ2-3	CSVETSGTTDTQYF	TGCAGCGTTGAAACTAGCGGTACCACAGATACGCAGTATTTT
NA	14	TRBV15	NA	TRBJ2-1	CATSRGKGFNEQFF	TGTGCCACCAGCAGAGGGAAGGGGTTCAATGAGCAGTTCTTC
many	12	TRBV5-1	NA	TRBJ2-2	CASERGTGELFF	TGCGCCAGCGAGAGGGGGACCGGGGAGCTGTTTTTT
few	19	TRBV12-3/TRBV12-4	NA	TRBJ2-1	CASSAFDPTGISSYNEQFF	TGTGCCAGCAGTGCCTTTGACCCTACCGGCATCAGCTCCTACAATGAGCAGTTCTTC
many	12	TRBV20-1	NA	TRBJ2-5	CSARAPGETQYF	TGCAGTGCTAGAGCCCCCGGGGAGACCCAGTACTTC
NA	16	TRBV27	NA	TRBJ1-6	CASSLSVSPNNSPLHF	TGTGCCAGCAGTTTATCAGTCAGTCCAAATAATTCACCCCTCCACTTT
NA	15	TRBV29-1	TRBD2	TRBJ2-5	CSVEASGRPQETQYF	TGCAGCGTTGAGGCTAGCGGGAGGCCTCAAGAGACCCAGTACTTC
few	14	TRBV29-1	TRBD2	TRBJ2-1	CRGAGGSSYNEQFF	TGCAGGGGGGCGGGGGGAAGCTCCTACAATGAGCAGTTCTTC
NA	16	TRBV5-1	NA	TRBJ2-5	CASSLEQGRRQETQYF	TGCGCCAGCAGCTTGGAACAGGGACGTCGGCAAGAGACCCAGTACTTC